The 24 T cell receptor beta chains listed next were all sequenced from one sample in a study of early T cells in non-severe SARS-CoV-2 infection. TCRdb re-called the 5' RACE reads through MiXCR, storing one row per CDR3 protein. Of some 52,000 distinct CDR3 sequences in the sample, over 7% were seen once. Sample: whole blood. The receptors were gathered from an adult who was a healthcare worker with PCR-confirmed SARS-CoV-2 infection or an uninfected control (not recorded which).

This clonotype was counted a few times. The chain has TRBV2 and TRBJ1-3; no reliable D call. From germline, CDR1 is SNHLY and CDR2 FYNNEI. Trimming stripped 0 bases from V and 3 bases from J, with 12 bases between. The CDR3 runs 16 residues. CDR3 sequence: CASSEAVGIYGNTIYF. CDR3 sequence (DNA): TGTGCCAGCAGTGAAGCGGTCGGGATTTATGGAAACACCATATATTTT. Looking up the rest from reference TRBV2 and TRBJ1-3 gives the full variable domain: EPEVTQTPSHQVTQMGQEVILRCVPISNHLYFYWYRQILGQKVEFLVSFYNNEISEKSEIFDDQFSVERPDGSNFTLKIRSTKLEDSAMYFCASSEAVGIYGNTIYFGEGSWLTVV.

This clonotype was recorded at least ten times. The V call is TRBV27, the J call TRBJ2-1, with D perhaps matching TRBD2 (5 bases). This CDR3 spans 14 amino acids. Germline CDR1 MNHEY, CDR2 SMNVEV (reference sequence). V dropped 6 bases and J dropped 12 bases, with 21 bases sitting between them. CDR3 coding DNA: TGTGCCAGCAGCCCCTCCAGCGGTCCCTACCGGCAGTTCTTC. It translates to CASSPSSGPYRQFF.

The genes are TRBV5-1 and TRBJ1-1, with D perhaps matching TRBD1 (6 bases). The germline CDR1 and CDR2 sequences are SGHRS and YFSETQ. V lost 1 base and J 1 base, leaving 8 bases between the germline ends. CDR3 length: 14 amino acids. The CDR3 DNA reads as TGCGCCAGCAGCTTGCGGGACAAGAACACTGAAGCTTTCTTT. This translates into CASSLRDKNTEAFF.

CDR3 DNA: TGCGCCAGCAGCTGGGTCACCCTGGACACTGAAGCTTTCTTT. Protein product: CASSWVTLDTEAFF. The chain couples TRBV5-1 to TRBJ1-1; D is unresolved. Between the trimmed V and J ends, which lost 3 bases and 3 bases, there was a span of 12 bases. Germline CDR1 reads SGHRS; CDR2 reads YFSETQ. This CDR3 comprises 14 residues.

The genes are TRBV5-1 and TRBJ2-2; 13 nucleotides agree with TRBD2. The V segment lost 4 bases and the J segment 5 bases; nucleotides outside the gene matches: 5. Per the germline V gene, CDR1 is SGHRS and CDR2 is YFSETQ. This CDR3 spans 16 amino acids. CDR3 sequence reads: CASSRGLAGVTGELFF. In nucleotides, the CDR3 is TGCGCCAGCAGCCGCGGACTAGCGGGGGTTACCGGGGAGCTGTTTTTT. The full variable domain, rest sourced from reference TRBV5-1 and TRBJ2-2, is KAGVTQTPRYLIKTRGQQVTLSCSPISGHRSVSWYQQTPGQGLQFLFEYFSETQRNKGNFPGRFSGRQFSNSRSEMNVSTLELGDSALYLCASSRGLAGVTGELFFGEGSRLTVL.

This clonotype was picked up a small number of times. The CDR3 reads CASSPETGSRDTQYF. The CDR3 DNA reads as TGTGCCAGCAGCCCAGAGACAGGTTCCCGGGATACGCAGTATTTT. This chain joins TRBV7-2 and TRBJ2-3; the D gene is possibly TRBD1 (6 bases). The V end was cut by 5 bases, the J end by 6 bases, with 18 bases between. Germline V gene data show CDR1 as SGHTA and CDR2 as FQGNSA. This CDR3 has 15 amino acids.

The CDR3 is CASSQRTLADTEAFF. The CDR3 bases are TGCGCCAGCAGCCAGAGGACCCTCGCCGACACTGAAGCTTTCTTT. The rearrangement joins TRBV5-1 to TRBJ1-1; D uncertain. The CDR3 runs 15 residues. Trimming left V 4 bases short and J 3 bases short, with 16 bases between. Germline V gives CDR1 SGHRS, CDR2 YFSETQ. Based on the CDR3 plus reference TRBV5-1 and TRBJ1-1, the full variable domain is KAGVTQTPRYLIKTRGQQVTLSCSPISGHRSVSWYQQTPGQGLQFLFEYFSETQRNKGNFPGRFSGRQFSNSRSEMNVSTLELGDSALYLCASSQRTLADTEAFFGQGTRLTVV.

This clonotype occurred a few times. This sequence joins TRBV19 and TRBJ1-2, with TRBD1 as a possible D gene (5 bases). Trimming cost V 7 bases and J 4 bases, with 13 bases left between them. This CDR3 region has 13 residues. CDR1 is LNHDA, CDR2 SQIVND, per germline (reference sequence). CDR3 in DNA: TGTGCCAGTATATCGGCGCAGGGCTATGGCTACACCTTC. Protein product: CASISAQGYGYTF.

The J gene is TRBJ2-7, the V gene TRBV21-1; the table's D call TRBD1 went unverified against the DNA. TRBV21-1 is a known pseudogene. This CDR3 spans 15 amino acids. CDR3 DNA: TGTGCCAGCAGCACCCCCCGGGGGGCTTCCTACGAGCAGTACTTC. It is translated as CASSTPRGASYEQYF.

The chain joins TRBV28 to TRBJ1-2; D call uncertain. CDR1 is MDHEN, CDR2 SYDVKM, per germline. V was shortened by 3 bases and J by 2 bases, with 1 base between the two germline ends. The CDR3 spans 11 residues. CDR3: CASSFNYGYTF. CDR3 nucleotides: TGTGCCAGCAGTTTCAACTATGGCTACACCTTC.

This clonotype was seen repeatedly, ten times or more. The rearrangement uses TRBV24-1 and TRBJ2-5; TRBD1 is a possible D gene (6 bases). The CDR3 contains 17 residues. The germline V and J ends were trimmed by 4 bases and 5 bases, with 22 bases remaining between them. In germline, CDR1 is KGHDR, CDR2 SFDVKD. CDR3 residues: CATSDFDRTGIGETQYF. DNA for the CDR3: TGTGCCACCAGTGACTTCGACCGAACAGGGATCGGGGAGACCCAGTACTTC.

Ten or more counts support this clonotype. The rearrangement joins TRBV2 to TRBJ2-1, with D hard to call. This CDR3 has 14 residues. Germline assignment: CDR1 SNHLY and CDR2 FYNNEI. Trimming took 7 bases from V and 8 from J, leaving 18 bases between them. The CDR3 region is CASMAQESYHEQFF. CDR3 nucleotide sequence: TGTGCCAGCATGGCCCAGGAGTCTTACCATGAGCAGTTCTTC.

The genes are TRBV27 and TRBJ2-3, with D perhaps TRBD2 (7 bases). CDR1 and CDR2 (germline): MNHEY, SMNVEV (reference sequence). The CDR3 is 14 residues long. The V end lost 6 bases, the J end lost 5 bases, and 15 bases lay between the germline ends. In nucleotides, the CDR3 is TGTGCCAGCAGCTGGGGGGGGGCGGGAGATACGCAGTATTTT. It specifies CASSWGGAGDTQYF.

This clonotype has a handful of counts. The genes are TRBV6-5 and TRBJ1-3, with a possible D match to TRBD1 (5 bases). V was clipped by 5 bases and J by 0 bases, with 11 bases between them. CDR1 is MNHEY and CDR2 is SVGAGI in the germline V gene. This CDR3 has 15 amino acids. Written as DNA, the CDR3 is TGTGCCAGCAGTAGACAGCAAAGCTCTGGAAACACCATATATTTT. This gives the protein CASSRQQSSGNTIYF.

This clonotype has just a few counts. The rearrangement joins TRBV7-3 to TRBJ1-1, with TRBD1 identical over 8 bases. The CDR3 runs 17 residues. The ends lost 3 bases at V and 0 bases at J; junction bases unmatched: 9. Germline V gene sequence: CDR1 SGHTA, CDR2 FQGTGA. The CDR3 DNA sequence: TGTGCCAGCAGCTTGGCCCCTCTACAGGGGGTGAACACTGAAGCTTTCTTT. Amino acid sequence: CASSLAPLQGVNTEAFF.

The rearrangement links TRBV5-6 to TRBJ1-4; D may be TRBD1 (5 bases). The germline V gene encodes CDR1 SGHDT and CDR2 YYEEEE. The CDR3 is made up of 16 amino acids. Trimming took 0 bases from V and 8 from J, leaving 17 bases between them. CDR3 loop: CASSLEGLMGGEKLFF. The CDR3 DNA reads TGTGCCAGCAGCTTGGAGGGACTCATGGGTGGGGAAAAACTGTTTTTT.

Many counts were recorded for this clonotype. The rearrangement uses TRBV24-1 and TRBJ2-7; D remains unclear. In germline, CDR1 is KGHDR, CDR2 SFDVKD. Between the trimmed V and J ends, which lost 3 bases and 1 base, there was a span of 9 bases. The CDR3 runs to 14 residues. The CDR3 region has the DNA TGTGCCACCAGTGATCCCGGACCGTCCTACGAGCAGTACTTC. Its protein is CATSDPGPSYEQYF.

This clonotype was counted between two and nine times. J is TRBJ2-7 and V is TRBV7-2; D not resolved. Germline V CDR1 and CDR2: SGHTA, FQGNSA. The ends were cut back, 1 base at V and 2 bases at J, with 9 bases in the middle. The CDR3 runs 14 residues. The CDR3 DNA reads TGTGCCAGCAGCTTAGGGGTCGCGGCCTACGAGCAGTACTTC. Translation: CASSLGVAAYEQYF.

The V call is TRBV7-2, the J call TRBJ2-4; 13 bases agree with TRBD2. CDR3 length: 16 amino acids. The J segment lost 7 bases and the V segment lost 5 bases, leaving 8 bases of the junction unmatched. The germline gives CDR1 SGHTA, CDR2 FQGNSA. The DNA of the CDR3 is TGTGCCAGCAGCCTAGGACTAGCGGGGGCCGGGAACATTCAGTACTTC. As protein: CASSLGLAGAGNIQYF.

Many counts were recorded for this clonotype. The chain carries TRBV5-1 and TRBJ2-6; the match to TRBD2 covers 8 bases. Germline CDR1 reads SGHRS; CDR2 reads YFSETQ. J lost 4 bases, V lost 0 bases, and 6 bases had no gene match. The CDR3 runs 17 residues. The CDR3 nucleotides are TGCGCCAGCAGCTTGGCGGGGGGGTCCGCCGGGGCCAACGTCCTGACTTTC. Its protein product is CASSLAGGSAGANVLTF.

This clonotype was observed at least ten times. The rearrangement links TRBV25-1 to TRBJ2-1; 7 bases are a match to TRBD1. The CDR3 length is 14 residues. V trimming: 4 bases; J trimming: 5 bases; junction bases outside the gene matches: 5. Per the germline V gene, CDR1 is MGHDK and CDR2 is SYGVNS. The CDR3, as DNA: TGTGCCAGCAGTGGCGCGACAGGGCACAATGAGCAGTTCTTC. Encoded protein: CASSGATGHNEQFF.

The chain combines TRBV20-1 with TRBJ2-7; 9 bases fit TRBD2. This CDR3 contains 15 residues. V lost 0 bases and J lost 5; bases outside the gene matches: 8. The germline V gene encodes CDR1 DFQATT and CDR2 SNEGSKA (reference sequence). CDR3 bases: TGCAGTGCTAGAGACCTAGCGGGGAAGTTCAACGAGCAGTACTTC. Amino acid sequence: CSARDLAGKFNEQYF.

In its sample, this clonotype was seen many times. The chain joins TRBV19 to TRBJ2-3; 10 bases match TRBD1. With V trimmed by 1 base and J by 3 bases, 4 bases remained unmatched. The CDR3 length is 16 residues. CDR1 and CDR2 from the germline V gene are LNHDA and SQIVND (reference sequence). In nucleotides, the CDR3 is TGTGCCAGTAGTATAGGGGGACAGGGGAGAACAGATACGCAGTATTTT. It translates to CASSIGGQGRTDTQYF.

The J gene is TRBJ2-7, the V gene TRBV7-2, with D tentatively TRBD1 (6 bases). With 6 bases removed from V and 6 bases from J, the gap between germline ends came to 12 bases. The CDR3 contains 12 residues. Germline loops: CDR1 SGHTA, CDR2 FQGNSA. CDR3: CASSLQGSEQYF. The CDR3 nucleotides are TGTGCCAGCAGTCTACAGGGTTCCGAGCAGTACTTC. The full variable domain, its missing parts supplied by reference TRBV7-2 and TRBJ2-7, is GAGVSQSPSNKVTEKGKDVELRCDPISGHTALYWYRQSLGQGLEFLIYFQGNSAPDKSGLPSDRFSAERTGGSVSTLTIQRTQQEDSAVYLCASSLQGSEQYFGPGTRLTVT.